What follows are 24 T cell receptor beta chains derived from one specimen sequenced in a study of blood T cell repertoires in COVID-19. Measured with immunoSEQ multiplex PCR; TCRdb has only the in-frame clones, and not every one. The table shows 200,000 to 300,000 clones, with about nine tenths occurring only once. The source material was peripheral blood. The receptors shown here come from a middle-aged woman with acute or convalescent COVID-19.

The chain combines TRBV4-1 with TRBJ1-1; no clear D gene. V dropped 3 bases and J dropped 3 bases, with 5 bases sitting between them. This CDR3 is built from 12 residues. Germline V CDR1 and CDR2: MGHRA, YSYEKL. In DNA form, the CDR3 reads TGCGCCAGCAGCCACGGGGACACTGAAGCTTTCTTT. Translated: CASSHGDTEAFF.

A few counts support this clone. CDR3 DNA sequence: TGTGCCAGCAGTGAAAAGCAGGGTTCCTACAATGAGCAGTTCTTC. Its translation: CASSEKQGSYNEQFF. The gene calls are TRBV14 and TRBJ2-1; weak D call: TRBD1 (5 bases). The length of the CDR3 is 15 residues. Germline CDR1 SGHDN, CDR2 FVKESK. Deletions cut 6 bases from V and 1 base from J, with 13 bases between.

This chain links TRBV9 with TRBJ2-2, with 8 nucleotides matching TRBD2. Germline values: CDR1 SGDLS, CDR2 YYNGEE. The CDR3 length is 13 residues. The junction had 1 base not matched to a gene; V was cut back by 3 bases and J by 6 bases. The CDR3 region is CASSAGGPGELFF. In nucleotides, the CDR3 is TGTGCCAGCAGCGCGGGGGGGCCCGGGGAGCTGTTTTTT. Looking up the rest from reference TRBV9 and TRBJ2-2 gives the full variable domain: DSGVTQTPKHLITATGQRVTLRCSPRSGDLSVYWYQQSLDQGLQFLIQYYNGEERAKGNILERFSAQQFPDLHSELNLSSLELGDSALYFCASSAGGPGELFFGEGSRLTVL.

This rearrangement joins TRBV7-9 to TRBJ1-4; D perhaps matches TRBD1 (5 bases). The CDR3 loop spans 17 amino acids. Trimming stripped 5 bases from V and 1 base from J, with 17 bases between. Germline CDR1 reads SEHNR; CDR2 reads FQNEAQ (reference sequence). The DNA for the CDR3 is TGTGCCAGCAGCACAAGGGGAGGGTCCGGAACTAATGAAAAACTGTTTTTT. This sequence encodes CASSTRGGSGTNEKLFF.

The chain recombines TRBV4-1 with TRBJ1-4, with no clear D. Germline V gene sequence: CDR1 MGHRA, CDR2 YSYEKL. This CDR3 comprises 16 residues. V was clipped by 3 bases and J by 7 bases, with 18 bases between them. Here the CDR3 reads CASSQIVAEIVEKLFF. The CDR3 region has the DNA TGCGCCAGCAGCCAGATCGTAGCAGAAATAGTTGAAAAACTGTTTTTT.

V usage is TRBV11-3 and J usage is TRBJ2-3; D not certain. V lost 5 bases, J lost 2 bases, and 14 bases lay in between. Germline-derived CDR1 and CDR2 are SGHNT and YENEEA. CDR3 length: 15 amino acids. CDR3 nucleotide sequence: TGTGCCAGCAGCACCCCACAGAAAAACACAGATACGCAGTATTTT. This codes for CASSTPQKNTDTQYF.

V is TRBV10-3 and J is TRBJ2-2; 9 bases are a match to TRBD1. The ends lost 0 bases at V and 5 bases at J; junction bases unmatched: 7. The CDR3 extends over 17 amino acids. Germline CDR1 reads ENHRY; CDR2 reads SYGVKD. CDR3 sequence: CAISESLGTGNTGELFF. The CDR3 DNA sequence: TGTGCCATCAGTGAGTCTCTCGGGACAGGGAATACCGGGGAGCTGTTTTTT.

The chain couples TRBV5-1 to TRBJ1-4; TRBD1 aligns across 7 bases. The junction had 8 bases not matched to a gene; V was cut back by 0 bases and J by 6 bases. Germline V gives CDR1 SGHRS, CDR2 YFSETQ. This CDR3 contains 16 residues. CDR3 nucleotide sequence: TGCGCCAGCAGCTTGGTCCGCGGGACAGCCCATGAAAAACTGTTTTTT. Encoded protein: CASSLVRGTAHEKLFF.

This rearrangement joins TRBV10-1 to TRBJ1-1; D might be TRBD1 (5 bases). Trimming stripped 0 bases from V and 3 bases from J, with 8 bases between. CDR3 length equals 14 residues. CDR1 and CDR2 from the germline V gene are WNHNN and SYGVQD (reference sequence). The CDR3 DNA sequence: TGCGCCAGCAGTGAGTCGAAGGGGTACACTGAAGCTTTCTTT. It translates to CASSESKGYTEAFF.

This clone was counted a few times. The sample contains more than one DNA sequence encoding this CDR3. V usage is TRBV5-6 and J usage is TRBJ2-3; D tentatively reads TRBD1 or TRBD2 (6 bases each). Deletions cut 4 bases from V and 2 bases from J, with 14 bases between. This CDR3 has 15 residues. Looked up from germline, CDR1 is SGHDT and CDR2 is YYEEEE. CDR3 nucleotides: TGTGCCAGCAGCCTGGGGGGCTCACCCACAGATACGCAGTATTTT. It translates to CASSLGGSPTDTQYF.

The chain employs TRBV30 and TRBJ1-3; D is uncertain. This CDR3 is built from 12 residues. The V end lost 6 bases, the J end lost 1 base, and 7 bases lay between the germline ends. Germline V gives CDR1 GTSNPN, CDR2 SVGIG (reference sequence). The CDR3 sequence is CACGESGNTIYF. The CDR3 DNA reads TGTGCCTGTGGAGAATCTGGAAACACCATATATTTT.

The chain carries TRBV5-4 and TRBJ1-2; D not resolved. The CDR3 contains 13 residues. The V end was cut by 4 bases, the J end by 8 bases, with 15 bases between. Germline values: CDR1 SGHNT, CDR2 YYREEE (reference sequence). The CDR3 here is CASSQSPSSGYTF. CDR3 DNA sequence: TGTGCCAGCAGCCAGTCCCCGTCGTCGGGCTACACCTTC.

The CDR3 DNA follows: TGTGCCAGCAGCTCCAGGGACTTTTCGCTAGCCAATAGAGGGGACATTCAGTACTTC. Its protein product is CASSSRDFSLANRGDIQYF. The chain has TRBV7-8 and TRBJ2-4; tentatively, D is TRBD2 (6 bases). The CDR3 is made up of 19 amino acids. The V gene lost 4 bases and the J gene lost 8 bases, with 30 bases spanning the gap. Germline V gene data show CDR1 as SGHVS and CDR2 as FQNEAQ.

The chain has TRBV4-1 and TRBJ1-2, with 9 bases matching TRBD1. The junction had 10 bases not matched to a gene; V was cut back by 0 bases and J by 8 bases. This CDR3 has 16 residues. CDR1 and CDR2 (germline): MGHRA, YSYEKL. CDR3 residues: CASSQELGQGLSGYTF. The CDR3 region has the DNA TGCGCCAGCAGCCAAGAGCTAGGACAGGGGTTGAGCGGCTACACCTTC.

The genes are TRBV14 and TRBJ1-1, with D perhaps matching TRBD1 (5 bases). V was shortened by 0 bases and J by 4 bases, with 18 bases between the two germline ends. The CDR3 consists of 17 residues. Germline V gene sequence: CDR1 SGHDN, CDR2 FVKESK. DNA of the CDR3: TGTGCCAGCAGCCAAGATCGAACCGGGGGACGGGGCACTGAAGCTTTCTTT. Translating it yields CASSQDRTGGRGTEAFF.

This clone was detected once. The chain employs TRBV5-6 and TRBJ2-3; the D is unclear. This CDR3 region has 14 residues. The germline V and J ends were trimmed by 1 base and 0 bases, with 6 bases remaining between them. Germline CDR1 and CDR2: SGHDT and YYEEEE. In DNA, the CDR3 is TGTGCCAGCAGCTTGCCTTTTAGCACAGATACGCAGTATTTT. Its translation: CASSLPFSTDTQYF.

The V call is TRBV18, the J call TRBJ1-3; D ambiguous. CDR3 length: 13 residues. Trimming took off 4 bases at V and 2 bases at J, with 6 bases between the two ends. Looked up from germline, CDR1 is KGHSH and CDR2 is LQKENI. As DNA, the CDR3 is TGTGCCAGCTCACGGGGAGCTGGAAACACCATATATTTT. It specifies CASSRGAGNTIYF. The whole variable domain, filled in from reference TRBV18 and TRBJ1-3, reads NAGVMQNPRHLVRRRGQEARLRCSPMKGHSHVYWYRQLPEEGLKFMVYLQKENIIDESGMPKERFSAEFPKEGPSILRIQQVVRGDSAAYFCASSRGAGNTIYFGEGSWLTVV.

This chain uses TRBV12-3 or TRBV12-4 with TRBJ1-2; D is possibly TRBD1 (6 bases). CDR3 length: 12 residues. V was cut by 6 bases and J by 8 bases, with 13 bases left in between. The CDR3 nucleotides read TGTGCCAGCAGACAGGGAATTGGCGGCTACACCTTC. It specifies CASRQGIGGYTF.

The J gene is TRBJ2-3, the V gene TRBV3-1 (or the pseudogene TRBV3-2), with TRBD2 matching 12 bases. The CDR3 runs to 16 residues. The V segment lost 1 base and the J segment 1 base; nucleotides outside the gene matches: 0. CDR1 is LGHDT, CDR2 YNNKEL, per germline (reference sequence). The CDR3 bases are TGTGCCAGCAGCCAAGGACTAGCGGGGGGCACAGATACGCAGTATTTT. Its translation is CASSQGLAGGTDTQYF.

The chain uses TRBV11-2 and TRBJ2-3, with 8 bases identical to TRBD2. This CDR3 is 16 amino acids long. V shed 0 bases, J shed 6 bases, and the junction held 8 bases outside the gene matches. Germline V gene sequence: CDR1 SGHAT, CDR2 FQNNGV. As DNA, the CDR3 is TGTGCCAGCAGCTTAGATTTCGGGGGGGGCTCGGATACGCAGTATTTT. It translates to CASSLDFGGGSDTQYF.

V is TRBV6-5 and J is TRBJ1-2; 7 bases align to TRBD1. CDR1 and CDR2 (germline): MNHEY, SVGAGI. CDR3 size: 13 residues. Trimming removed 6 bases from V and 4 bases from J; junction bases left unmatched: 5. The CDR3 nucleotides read TGTGCCAGCAGCTCCGGACAGGCCTATGGCTACACCTTC. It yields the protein CASSSGQAYGYTF.

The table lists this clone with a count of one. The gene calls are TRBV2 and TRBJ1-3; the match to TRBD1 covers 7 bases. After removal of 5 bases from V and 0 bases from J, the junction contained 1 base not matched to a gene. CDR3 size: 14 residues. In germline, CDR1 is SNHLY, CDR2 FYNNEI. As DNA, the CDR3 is TGTGCCAGCAGTCCAGGGGGCTCTGGAAACACCATATATTTT. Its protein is CASSPGGSGNTIYF.

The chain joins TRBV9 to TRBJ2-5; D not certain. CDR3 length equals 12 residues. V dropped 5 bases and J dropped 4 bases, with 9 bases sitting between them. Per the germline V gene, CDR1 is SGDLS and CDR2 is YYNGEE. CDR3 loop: CASSRVGETQYF. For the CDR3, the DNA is TGTGCCAGCAGTCGGGTGGGAGAGACCCAGTACTTC. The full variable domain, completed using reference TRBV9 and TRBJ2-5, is DSGVTQTPKHLITATGQRVTLRCSPRSGDLSVYWYQQSLDQGLQFLIQYYNGEERAKGNILERFSAQQFPDLHSELNLSSLELGDSALYFCASSRVGETQYFGPGTRLLVL.

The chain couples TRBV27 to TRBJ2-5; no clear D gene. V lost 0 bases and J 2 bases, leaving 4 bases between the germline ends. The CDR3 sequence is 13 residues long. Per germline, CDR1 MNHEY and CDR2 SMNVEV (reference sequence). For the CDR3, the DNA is TGTGCCAGCAGTTTATCGTCGCAAGAGACCCAGTACTTC. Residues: CASSLSSQETQYF.